This T cell receptor beta chain was observed in a study of blood T cells in healthy people across ages. Findings of the study overall: When one million T cells were used, diversity estimates were thought to be underestimates. Higher diversity, along with more naive CD4+ cells, distinguished long-lived donors from aged donors. With age, beta diversity per million T cells declined roughly linearly, significantly by 30 to 40.

Healthy Russian Caucasian donors spanned ages about 6 to 95 years. Through a sample-barcoded 5' primer and a J-beta primer mix, a second PCR was run for roughly 6 to 12 cycles. One entry per CDR3 protein results from TCRdb running MiXCR on the 5' RACE reads. The profile covers 850,000 or so distinct CDR3 sequences, with roughly 26% appearing a single time and 17% taken by the ten largest. The CDR3 consists of 12 residues. The V end was cut by 3 bases, the J end by 2 bases, with 7 bases between. Germline assignment: CDR1 DFQATT and CDR2 SNEGSKA (reference sequence). This clonotype was seen at least ten times. The antigen is not known.

The sequencing input was blood. The source of this sequence is a woman at least 80 years old in good health. The chain uses TRBV20-1 and TRBJ2-5; D unclear. The CDR3 DNA reads TGCAGTGCTAGGACACTTCAAGAGACCCAGTACTTC. It is translated as CSARTLQETQYF.